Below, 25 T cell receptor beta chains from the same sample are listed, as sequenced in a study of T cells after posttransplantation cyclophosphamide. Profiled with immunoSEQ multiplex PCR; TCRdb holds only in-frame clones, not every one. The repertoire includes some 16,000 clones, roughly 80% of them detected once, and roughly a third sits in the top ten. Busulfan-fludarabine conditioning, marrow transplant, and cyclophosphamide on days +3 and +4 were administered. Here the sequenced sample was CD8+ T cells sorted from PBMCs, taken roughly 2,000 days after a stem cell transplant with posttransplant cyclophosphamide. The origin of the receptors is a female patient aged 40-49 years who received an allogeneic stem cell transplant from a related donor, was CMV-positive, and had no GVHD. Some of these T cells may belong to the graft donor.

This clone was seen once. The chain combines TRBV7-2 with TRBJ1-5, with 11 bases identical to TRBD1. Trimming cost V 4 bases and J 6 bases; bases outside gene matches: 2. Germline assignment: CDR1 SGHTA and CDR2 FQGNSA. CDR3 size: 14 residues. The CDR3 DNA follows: TGTGCCAGCAGCTGGACAGGGGGCTCTCAGCCCCAGCATTTT. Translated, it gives CASSWTGGSQPQHF.

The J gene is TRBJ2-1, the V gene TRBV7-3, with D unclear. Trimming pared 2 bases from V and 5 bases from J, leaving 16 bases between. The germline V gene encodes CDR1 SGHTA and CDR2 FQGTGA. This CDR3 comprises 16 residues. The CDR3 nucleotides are TGTGCCAGCAGCTTATCCGGCGGCAACGGAAACAATGAGCAGTTCTTC. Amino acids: CASSLSGGNGNNEQFF. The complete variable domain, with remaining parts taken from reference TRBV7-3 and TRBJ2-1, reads GAGVSQTPSNKVTEKGKYVELRCDPISGHTALYWYRQSLGQGPEFLIYFQGTGAADDSGLPNDRFFAVRPEGSVSTLKIQRTERGDSAVYLCASSLSGGNGNNEQFFGPGTRLTVL.

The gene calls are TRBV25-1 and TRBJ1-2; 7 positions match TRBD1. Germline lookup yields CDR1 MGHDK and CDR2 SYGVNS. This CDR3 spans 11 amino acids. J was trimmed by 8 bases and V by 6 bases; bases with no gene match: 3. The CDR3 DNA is TGTGCCAGCAGGACAGGGAGGGGCTACACCTTC. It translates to CASRTGRGYTF.

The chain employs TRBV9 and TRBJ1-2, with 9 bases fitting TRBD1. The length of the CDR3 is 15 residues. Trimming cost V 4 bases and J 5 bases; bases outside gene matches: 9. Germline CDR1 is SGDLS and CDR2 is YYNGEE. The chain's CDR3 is CASSLKPTGGYGYTF. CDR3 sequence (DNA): TGTGCCAGCAGCCTCAAGCCGACAGGGGGATATGGCTACACCTTC.

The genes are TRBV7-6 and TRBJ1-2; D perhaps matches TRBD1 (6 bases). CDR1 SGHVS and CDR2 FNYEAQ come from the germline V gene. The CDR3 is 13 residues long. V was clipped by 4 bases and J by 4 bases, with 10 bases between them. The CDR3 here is CASSSDRFYGYTF. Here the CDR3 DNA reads TGTGCCAGCAGCTCGGACAGATTCTATGGCTACACCTTC.

The CDR3 DNA follows: TGTGCCAGCAGATTCGTGGGTGCGGATGAGCAGTTCTTC. Its protein product is CASRFVGADEQFF. This chain links TRBV5-6 with TRBJ2-1; D is unclear. The ends were cut back, 5 bases at V and 8 bases at J, with 14 bases in the middle. The CDR3 covers 13 residues. The germline V gene has CDR1 SGHDT and CDR2 YYEEEE.

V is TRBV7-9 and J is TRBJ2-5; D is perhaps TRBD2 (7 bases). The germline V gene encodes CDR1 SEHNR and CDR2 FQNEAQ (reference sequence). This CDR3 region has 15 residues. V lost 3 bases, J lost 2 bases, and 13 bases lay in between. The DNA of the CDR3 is TGTGCCAGCAGCTTGGGAGGGACACAGCAAGAGACCCAGTACTTC. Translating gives CASSLGGTQQETQYF. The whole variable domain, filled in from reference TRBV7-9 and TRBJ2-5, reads DTGVSQNPRHKITKRGQNVTFRCDPISEHNRLYWYRQTLGQGPEFLTYFQNEAQLEKSRLLSDRFSAERPKGSFSTLEIQRTEQGDSAMYLCASSLGGTQQETQYFGPGTRLLVL.

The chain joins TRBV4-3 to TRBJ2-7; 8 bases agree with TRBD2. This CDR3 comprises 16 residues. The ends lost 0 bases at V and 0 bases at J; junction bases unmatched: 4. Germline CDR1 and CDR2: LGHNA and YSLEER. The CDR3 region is CASSQDTSGISYEQYF. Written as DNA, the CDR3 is TGCGCCAGCAGCCAAGACACTAGCGGAATCTCCTACGAGCAGTACTTC.

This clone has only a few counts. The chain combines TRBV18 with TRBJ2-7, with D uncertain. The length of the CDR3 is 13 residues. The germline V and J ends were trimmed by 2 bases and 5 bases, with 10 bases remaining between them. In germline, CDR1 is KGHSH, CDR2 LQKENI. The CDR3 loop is CASSPEAANEQYF. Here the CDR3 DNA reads TGTGCCAGCTCACCAGAGGCTGCTAACGAGCAGTACTTC. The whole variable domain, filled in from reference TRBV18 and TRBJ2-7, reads NAGVMQNPRHLVRRRGQEARLRCSPMKGHSHVYWYRQLPEEGLKFMVYLQKENIIDESGMPKERFSAEFPKEGPSILRIQQVVRGDSAAYFCASSPEAANEQYFGPGTRLTVT.

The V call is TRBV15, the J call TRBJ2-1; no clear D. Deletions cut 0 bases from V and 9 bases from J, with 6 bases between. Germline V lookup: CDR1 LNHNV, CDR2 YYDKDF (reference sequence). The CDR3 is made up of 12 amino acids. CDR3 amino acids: CATSREGGEQFF. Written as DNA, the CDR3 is TGTGCCACCAGCAGAGAAGGCGGTGAGCAGTTCTTC.

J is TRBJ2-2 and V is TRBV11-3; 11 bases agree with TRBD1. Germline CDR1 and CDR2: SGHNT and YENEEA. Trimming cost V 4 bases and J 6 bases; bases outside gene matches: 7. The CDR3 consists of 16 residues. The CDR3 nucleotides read TGTGCCAGCAGCTCATTACCGGGACAGGGGGCCGGGGAGCTGTTTTTT. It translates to CASSSLPGQGAGELFF.

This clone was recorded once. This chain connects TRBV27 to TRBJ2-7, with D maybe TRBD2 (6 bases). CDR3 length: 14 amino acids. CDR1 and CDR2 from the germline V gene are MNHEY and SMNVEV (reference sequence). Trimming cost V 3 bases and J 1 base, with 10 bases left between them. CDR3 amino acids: CASSFFGGSYEQYF. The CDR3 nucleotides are TGTGCCAGCAGTTTTTTCGGGGGATCCTACGAGCAGTACTTC.

As DNA, the CDR3 is TGTGCCAGCAGCTTCTCTGACGGGGGGGCCGAGGATACGCAGTATTTT. Translating it yields CASSFSDGGAEDTQYF. The chain employs TRBV13 and TRBJ2-3; 8 bases match TRBD2. V lost 3 bases, J lost 6 bases, and 11 bases stayed unmatched. Germline V lookup: CDR1 PRHDT, CDR2 FYEKMQ (reference sequence). The CDR3 consists of 16 residues.

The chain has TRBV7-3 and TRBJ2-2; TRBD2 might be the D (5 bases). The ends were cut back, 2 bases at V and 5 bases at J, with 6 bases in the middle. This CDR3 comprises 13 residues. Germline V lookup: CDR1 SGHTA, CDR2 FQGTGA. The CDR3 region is CASSLGGTGELFF. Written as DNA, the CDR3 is TGTGCCAGCAGCTTAGGCGGGACCGGGGAGCTGTTTTTT.

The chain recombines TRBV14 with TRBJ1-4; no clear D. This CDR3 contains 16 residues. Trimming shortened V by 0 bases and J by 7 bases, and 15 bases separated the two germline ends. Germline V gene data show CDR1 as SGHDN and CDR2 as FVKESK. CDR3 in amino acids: CASSQDLAGRGEKLFF. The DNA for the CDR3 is TGTGCCAGCAGCCAAGATCTAGCAGGTCGTGGTGAAAAACTGTTTTTT.

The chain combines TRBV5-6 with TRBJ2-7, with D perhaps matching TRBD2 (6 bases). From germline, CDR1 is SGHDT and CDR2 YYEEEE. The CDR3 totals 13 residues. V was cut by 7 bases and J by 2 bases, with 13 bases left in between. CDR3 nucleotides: TGTGCCAGCGCCGCGGGACTTGCCTACGAGCAGTACTTC. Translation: CASAAGLAYEQYF.

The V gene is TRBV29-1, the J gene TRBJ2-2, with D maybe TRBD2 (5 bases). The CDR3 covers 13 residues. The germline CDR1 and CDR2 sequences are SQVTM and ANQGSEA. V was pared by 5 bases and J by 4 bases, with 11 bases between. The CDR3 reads CSVNSEVTGELFF. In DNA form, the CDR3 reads TGCAGCGTTAACTCGGAGGTCACCGGGGAGCTGTTTTTT.

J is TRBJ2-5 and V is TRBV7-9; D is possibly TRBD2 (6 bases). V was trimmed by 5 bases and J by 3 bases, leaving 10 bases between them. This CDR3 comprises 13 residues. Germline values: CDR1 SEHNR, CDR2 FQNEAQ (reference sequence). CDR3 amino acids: CASSPPGEETQYF. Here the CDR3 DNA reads TGTGCCAGCAGCCCGCCGGGGGAAGAGACCCAGTACTTC.

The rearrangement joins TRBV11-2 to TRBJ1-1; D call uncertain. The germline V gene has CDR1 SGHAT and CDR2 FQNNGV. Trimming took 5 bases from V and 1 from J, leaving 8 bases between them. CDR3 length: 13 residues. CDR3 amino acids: CASSTPGNTEAFF. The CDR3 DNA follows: TGTGCCAGCAGCACACCTGGGAACACTGAAGCTTTCTTT.

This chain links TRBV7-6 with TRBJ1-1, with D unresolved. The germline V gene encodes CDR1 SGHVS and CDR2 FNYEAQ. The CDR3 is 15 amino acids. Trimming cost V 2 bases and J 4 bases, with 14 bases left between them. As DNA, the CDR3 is TGTGCCAGCAGCTTATTGACTTTAACGGGCACTGAAGCTTTCTTT. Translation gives CASSLLTLTGTEAFF.

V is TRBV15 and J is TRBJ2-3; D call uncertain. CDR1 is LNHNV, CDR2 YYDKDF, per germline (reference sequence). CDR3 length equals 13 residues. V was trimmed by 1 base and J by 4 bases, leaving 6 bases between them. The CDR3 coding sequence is TGTGCCACCAGCAGAGGGTCGGCAGATACGCAGTATTTT. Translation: CATSRGSADTQYF.

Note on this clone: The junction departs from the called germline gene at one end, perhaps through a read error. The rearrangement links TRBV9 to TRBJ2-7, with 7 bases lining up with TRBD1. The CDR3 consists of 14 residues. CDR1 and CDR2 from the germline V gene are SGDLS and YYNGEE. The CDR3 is CASRENGQACEQYF. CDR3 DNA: TGCGCCAGCAGGGAAAACGGACAGGCCTGCGAGCAGTACTTC.

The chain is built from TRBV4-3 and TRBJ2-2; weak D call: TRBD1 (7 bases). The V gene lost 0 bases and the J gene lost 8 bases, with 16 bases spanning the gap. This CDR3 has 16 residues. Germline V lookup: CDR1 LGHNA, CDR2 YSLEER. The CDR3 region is CASSQDRGGGAGELFF. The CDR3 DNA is TGCGCCAGCAGCCAAGATCGAGGAGGGGGCGCGGGGGAGCTGTTTTTT.

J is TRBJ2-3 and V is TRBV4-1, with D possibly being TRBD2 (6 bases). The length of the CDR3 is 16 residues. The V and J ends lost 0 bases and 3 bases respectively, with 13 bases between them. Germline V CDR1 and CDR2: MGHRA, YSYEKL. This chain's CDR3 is CASSQDTAGRTDTQYF. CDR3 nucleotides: TGCGCCAGCAGCCAAGATACAGCGGGCCGGACAGATACGCAGTATTTT.

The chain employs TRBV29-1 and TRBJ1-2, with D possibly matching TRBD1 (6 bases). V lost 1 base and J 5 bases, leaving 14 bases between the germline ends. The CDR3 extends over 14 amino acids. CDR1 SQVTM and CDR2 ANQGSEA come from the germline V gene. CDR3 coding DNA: TGCAGCGTTGAAGTTGCACAGGGACCATATGGCTACACCTTC. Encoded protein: CSVEVAQGPYGYTF. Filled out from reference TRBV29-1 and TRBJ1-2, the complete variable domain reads SAVISQKPSRDICQRGTSLTIQCQVDSQVTMMFWYRQQPGQSLTLIATANQGSEATYESGFVIDKFPISRPNLTFSTLTVSNMSPEDSSIYLCSVEVAQGPYGYTFGSGTRLTVV.